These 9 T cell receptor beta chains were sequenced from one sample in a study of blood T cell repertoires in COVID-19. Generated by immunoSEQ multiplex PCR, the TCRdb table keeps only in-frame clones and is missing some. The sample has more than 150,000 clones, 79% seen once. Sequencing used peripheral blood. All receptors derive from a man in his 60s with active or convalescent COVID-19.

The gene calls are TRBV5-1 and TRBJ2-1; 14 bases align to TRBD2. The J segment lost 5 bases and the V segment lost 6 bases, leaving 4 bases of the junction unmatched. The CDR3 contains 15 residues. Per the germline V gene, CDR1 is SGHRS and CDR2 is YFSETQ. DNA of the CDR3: TGCGCCAGCAAGGGACTAGCGGGAGAAAACAATGAGCAGTTCTTC. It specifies CASKGLAGENNEQFF.

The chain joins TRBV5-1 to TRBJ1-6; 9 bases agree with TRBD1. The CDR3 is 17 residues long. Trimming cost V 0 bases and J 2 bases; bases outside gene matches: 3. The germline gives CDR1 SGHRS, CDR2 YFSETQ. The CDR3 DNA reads TGCGCCAGCAGCTTGGATTGGACAGGGGCCTATAATTCACCCCTCCACTTT. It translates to CASSLDWTGAYNSPLHF.

The CDR3 loop is CASSISGTSYEQYF. CDR3 in DNA: TGCGCCAGCAGCATTAGCGGAACCTCCTACGAGCAGTACTTC. This chain links TRBV5-1 with TRBJ2-7; tentatively, D is TRBD2 (6 bases). The CDR3 has 14 amino acids. V was cut by 4 bases and J by 0 bases, with 11 bases left in between. Looked up from germline, CDR1 is SGHRS and CDR2 is YFSETQ. Full variable domain (outside the CDR3, taken from reference TRBV5-1 and TRBJ2-7): KAGVTQTPRYLIKTRGQQVTLSCSPISGHRSVSWYQQTPGQGLQFLFEYFSETQRNKGNFPGRFSGRQFSNSRSEMNVSTLELGDSALYLCASSISGTSYEQYFGPGTRLTVT.

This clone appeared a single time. CDR3 bases: TGTGCCACCGGGGGTCGAGGGACAGGCGGTAATCAGCCCCAGCATTTT. Protein product: CATGGRGTGGNQPQHF. This chain uses TRBV24-1 with TRBJ1-5; 8 nucleotides match TRBD1. CDR3 size: 16 residues. CDR1 is KGHDR, CDR2 SFDVKD, per germline. Trimming at V came to 9 bases and at J to 4 bases, leaving 13 bases not matched to a gene.

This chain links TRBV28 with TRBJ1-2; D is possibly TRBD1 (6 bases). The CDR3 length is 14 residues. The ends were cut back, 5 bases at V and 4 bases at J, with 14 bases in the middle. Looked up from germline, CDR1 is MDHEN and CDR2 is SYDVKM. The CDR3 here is CASSPLDRSYGYTF. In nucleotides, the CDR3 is TGTGCCAGCAGTCCCCTCGACAGGAGCTATGGCTACACCTTC.

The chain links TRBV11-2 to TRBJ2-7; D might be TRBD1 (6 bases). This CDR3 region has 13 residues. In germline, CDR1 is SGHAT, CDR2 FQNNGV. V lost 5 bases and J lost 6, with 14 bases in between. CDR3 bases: TGTGCCAGCAGCCCAATAGGGACAAGCGAGCAGTACTTC. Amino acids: CASSPIGTSEQYF.

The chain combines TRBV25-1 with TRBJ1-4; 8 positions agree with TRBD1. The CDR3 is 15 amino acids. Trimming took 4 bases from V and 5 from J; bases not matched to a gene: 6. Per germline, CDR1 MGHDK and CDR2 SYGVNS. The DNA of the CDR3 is TGTGCCAGCAGTGCACCGGGACAGGTGAATGAAAAACTGTTTTTT. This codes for CASSAPGQVNEKLFF.

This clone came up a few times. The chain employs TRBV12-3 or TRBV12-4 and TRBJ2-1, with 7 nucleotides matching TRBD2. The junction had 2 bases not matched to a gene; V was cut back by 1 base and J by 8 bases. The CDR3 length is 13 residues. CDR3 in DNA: TGTGCCAGCAGTTTAGGGACTAGTTATGAGCAGTTCTTC. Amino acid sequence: CASSLGTSYEQFF.

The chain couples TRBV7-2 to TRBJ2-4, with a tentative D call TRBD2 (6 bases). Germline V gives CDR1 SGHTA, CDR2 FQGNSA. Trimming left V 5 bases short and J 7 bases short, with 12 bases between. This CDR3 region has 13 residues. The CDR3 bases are TGTGCCAGCAGCCTTTCGGCGGGGAACATTCAGTACTTC. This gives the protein CASSLSAGNIQYF.